The T cell receptor (beta chain) described here comes from a study of response to subunit inactivated influenza vaccine (dated by TCRdb to 2016 to 2018). The study in broad terms: Deep quantitative profiling of the T cell receptor repertoire was used in the study to follow responses to a trivalent subunit inactivated influenza vaccine.

Libraries were built with RT-PCR. Sequenced on an Illumina HiSeq 2500. The public reads were reprocessed in TCRdb via fastp at Q25 and MiXCR, keeping in-frame beta chains. One record per CDR3 amino acid sequence lists the most common genes and DNA. The sample table lists under 550,000 distinct CDR3 sequences, roughly 8.2% of them with a count of one. The top ten constitute 10% to 15% of the sample. In regard to this clonotype: Which antigen it targets is not known. Nothing much larger sits one base from this clone, and base qualities are not available.

Measured from the cysteine to the phenylalanine, the CDR3 is 13 residues long. The DNA shown is the 39-base CDR3, in frame from base 1. Trimming takes 1 base off V and 3 bases off J; junction bases not matched to a gene: 2. Per the germline V gene (reference sequence), DFQATT is the CDR1 and SNEGSKA is the CDR2. The investigation overall reported the following: According to the authors, only a limited number of new T cells may be recruited by each seasonal influenza vaccination.

This receptor chain uses TRBV20-1 and TRBJ2-5, with 7 bases aligning to TRBD1. This clonotype was obtained from a man aged 45 to 75 who received an inactivated influenza vaccine. Donor details come from another sample of the same person, matched by shared clones. Material: PBMCs from blood, obtained roughly 24 months after vaccination. The DNA sequence is as follows: TGCAGTGCTAGAGCAGGGACAGAAGAGACCCAGTACTTC. This is translated as CSARAGTEETQYF.